Below, 14 T cell receptor beta chains from the same sample are listed, as sequenced in a study of OX40 agonist ivuxolimab in advanced cancers. Method: immunoSEQ multiplex PCR; TCRdb's copy keeps in-frame clones and lacks some. The sample holds 90,000 to 120,000 clones, approximately 90% seen once. The input for sequencing was CD4+ or CD8+ T cells sorted from blood, taken in a trial of the OX40 agonist ivuxolimab. The receptors shown here come from an adult with an advanced solid tumor such as melanoma, head and neck, liver or kidney cancer.

The chain combines TRBV29-1 with TRBJ2-7, with D hard to call. V was shortened by 4 bases and J by 2 bases, with 9 bases between the two germline ends. CDR1 and CDR2 from the germline V gene are SQVTM and ANQGSEA. CDR3 length: 12 amino acids. The CDR3 coding sequence is TGCAGCGTTGCGGTCGGCGCCTACGAGCAGTACTTC. Encoded protein: CSVAVGAYEQYF.

The chain recombines TRBV28 with TRBJ1-1; no reliable D call. Trimming cost V 3 bases and J 5 bases, with 7 bases left between them. The length of the CDR3 is 12 residues. The germline CDR1 and CDR2 sequences are MDHEN and SYDVKM. The CDR3 coding sequence is TGTGCCAGCAGTTTTATCTTGACTGAAGCTTTCTTT. It yields the protein CASSFILTEAFF.

V is TRBV7-3 and J is TRBJ2-3, with TRBD1 as a possible D gene (5 bases). The germline V gene has CDR1 SGHTA and CDR2 FQGTGA. Trimming removed 3 bases at V and 2 bases at J, with 15 bases between. This CDR3 region has 16 residues. DNA for the CDR3: TGTGCCAGCAGCTTCAACAGGTCCCCCCCCACAGATACGCAGTATTTT. Translation: CASSFNRSPPTDTQYF.

The chain recombines TRBV5-1 with TRBJ2-3; TRBD1 aligns across 7 bases. The trim removed 0 bases at V and 6 bases at J, leaving 7 bases unmatched. This CDR3 has 15 amino acids. Looked up from germline, CDR1 is SGHRS and CDR2 is YFSETQ. Written as DNA, the CDR3 is TGCGCCAGCAGCTTGGGAGGGGGCCGCGCGGATACGCAGTATTTT. This encodes CASSLGGGRADTQYF.

The chain has TRBV5-1 and TRBJ1-1; D is unclear. V lost 2 bases and J 3 bases, leaving 8 bases between the germline ends. This CDR3 is 13 amino acids long. Germline CDR1 SGHRS, CDR2 YFSETQ. The CDR3 loop reads CASSLTRDTEAFF. CDR3 sequence (DNA): TGCGCCAGCAGCTTAACCCGCGACACTGAAGCTTTCTTT.

The rearrangement links TRBV4-1 to TRBJ2-1, with D possibly being TRBD2 (5 bases). Trimming removed 1 base from V and 10 bases from J, with 17 bases in between. This CDR3 region has 15 residues. CDR1 MGHRA and CDR2 YSYEKL come from the germline V gene. CDR3 DNA sequence: TGCGCCAGCAGCCAAGGGGATGGGTATTCGGGAGAGCAGTTCTTC. Translation: CASSQGDGYSGEQFF.

The chain has TRBV7-9 and TRBJ1-1; possibly TRBD1 for D (5 bases). CDR3 length: 13 amino acids. CDR1 is SEHNR and CDR2 is FQNEAQ in the germline V gene (reference sequence). V was cut by 5 bases and J by 7 bases, with 14 bases left in between. CDR3 region: CASSLSGGVEAFF. DNA of the CDR3: TGTGCCAGCAGCCTATCTGGGGGGGTTGAAGCTTTCTTT.

J is TRBJ1-2 and V is TRBV14; D unresolved. The length of the CDR3 is 14 residues. Germline V gives CDR1 SGHDN, CDR2 FVKESK. V dropped 5 bases and J dropped 8 bases, with 18 bases sitting between them. The CDR3 bases are TGTGCCAGCAGCAACAGAACCGCAAAAGGGGGCTACACCTTC. It yields the protein CASSNRTAKGGYTF.

This sequence joins TRBV10-3 and TRBJ1-4; 7 bases are shared with TRBD1. V lost 6 bases and J lost 6; bases outside the gene matches: 7. The CDR3 is made up of 14 amino acids. Looked up from germline, CDR1 is ENHRY and CDR2 is SYGVKD. CDR3 region: CAIRAGTDDEKLFF. The CDR3 region has the DNA TGTGCCATCAGAGCCGGGACAGATGATGAAAAACTGTTTTTT.

The chain is built from TRBV19 and TRBJ1-1; 7 nucleotides line up with TRBD1. The CDR3 covers 16 residues. V lost 3 bases, J lost 6 bases, and 13 bases stayed unmatched. Germline V gene sequence: CDR1 LNHDA, CDR2 SQIVND (reference sequence). CDR3 DNA: TGTGCCAGTAGTATTATAACAGGGGCCGTAGGGGCTGAAGCTTTCTTT. Translating gives CASSIITGAVGAEAFF.

The chain links TRBV6-4 to TRBJ2-5, with D possibly being TRBD1 or TRBD2 (6 bases each). The CDR3 is made up of 11 amino acids. Per germline, CDR1 MRHNA and CDR2 SNTAGT. The CDR3 region is CAAGQEETQYF. CDR3 nucleotides: TGTGCTGCGGGACAAGAAGAGACCCAGTACTTC.

The chain links TRBV6-5 to TRBJ1-1; D not resolved. This CDR3 is 13 amino acids long. V shed 0 bases and J shed 5 bases, with 7 bases lying between them. Per the germline V gene, CDR1 is MNHEY and CDR2 is SVGAGI. CDR3 sequence (DNA): TGTGCCAGCAGTTACTCGCGGGCAACTGAAGCTTTCTTT. It codes for CASSYSRATEAFF.

The V call is TRBV7-2, the J call TRBJ1-3; D call uncertain. The length of the CDR3 is 14 residues. Germline assignment: CDR1 SGHTA and CDR2 FQGNSA. The V end was cut by 3 bases, the J end by 4 bases, with 10 bases between. The CDR3 coding sequence is TGTGCCAGCAGCTTCAGCGTCCAGGGAAACACCATATATTTT. Its protein product is CASSFSVQGNTIYF.

This sequence joins TRBV4-2 and TRBJ1-1; D is possibly TRBD1 (5 bases). The germline V gene has CDR1 LGHNA and CDR2 YNFKEQ. The CDR3 sequence is 15 residues long. With 0 bases removed from V and 3 bases from J, the gap between germline ends came to 11 bases. The CDR3 sequence: CASSQDSGRDTEAFF. The CDR3 coding sequence is TGTGCCAGCAGCCAAGATTCAGGGAGGGACACTGAAGCTTTCTTT.